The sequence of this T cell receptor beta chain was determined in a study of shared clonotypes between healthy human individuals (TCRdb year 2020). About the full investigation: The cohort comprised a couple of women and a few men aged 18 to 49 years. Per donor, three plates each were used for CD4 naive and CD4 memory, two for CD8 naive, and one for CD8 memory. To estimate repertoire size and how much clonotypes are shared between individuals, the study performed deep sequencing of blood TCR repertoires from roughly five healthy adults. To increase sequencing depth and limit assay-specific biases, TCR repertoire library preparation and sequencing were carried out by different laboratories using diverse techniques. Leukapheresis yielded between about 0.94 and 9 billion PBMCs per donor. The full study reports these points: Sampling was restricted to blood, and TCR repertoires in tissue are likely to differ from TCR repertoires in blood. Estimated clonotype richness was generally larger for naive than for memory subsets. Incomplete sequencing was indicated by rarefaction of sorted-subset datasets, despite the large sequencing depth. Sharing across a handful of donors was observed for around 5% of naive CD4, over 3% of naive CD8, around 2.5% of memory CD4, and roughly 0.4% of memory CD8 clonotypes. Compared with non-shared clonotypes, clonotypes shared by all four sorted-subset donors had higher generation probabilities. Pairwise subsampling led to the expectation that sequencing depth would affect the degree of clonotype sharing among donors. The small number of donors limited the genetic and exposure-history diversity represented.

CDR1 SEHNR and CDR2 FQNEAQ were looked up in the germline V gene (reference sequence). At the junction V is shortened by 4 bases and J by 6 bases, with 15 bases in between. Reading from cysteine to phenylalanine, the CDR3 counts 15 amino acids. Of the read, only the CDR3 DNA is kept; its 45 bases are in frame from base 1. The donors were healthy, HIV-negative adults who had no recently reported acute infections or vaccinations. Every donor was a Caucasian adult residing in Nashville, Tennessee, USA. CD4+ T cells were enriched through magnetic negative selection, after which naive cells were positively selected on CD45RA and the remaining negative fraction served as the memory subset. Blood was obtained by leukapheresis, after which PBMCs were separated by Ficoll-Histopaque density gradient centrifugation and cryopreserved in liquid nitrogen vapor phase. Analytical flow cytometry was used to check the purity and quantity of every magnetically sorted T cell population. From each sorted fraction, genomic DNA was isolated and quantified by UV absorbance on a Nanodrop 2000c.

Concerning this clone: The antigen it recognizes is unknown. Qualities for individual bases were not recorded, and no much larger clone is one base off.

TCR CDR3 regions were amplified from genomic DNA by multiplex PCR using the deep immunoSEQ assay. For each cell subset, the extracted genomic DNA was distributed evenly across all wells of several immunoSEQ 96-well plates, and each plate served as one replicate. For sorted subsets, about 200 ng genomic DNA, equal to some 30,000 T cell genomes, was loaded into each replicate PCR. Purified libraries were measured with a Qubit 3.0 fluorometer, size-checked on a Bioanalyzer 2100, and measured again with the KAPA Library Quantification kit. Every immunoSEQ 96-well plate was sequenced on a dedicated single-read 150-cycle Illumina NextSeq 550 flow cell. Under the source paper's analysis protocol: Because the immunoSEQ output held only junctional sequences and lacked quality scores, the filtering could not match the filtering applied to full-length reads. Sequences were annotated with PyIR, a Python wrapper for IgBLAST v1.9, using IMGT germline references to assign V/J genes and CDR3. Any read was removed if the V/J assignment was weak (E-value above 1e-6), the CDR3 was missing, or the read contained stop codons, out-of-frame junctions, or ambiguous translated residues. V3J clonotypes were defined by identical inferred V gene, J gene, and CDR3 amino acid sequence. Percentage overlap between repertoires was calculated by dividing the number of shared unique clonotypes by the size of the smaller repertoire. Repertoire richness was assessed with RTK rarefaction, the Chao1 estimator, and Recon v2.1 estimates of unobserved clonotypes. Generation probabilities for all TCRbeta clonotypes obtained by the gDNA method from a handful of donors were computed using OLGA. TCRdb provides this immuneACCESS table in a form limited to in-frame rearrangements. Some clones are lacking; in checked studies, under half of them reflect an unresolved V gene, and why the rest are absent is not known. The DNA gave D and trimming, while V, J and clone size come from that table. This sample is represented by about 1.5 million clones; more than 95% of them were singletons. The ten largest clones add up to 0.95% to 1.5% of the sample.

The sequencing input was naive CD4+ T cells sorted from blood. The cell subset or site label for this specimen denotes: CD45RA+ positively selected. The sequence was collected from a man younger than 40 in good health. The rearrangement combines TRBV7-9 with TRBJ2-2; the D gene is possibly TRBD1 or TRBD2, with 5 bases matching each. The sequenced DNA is TGTGCCAGCAGCTCGCTGGGGGTACGGGCCGGGGAGCTGTTTTTT. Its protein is CASSSLGVRAGELFF.